This is a list of T cell receptor beta chains from one sample in a study of CD8 T cells in ankylosing spondylitis. TCRdb itself ran the 5' RACE reads through MiXCR, one entry per CDR3 protein. The sample gives 100,000 to 150,000 distinct CDR3 sequences, 7% to 10% of which show up once; about 3.3% is in the top ten. The sample was blood, either unsorted or a sorted T cell fraction (not recorded which). The receptors originated from a male donor with ankylosing spondylitis or in good health (not recorded which). Both conserved end residues are part of each CDR3. Each record gives: CDR3 length, J gene, V gene, CDR3 protein.

CDR3 length: 15
J gene: TRBJ2-3
V gene: TRBV20-1
CDR3 protein: CSAVPRDALPSTQYF

CDR3 length: 14
J gene: TRBJ1-5
V gene: TRBV3-1
CDR3 protein: CASSQVPGDQPQHF

CDR3 length: 15
J gene: TRBJ2-5
V gene: TRBV11-3
CDR3 protein: CASSLDGRVGETQYF

CDR3 length: 12
J gene: TRBJ2-2
V gene: TRBV5-1
CDR3 protein: CASSETGRELFF

CDR3 length: 12
J gene: TRBJ1-1
V gene: TRBV7-2
CDR3 protein: CASSPTVRSAFF

CDR3 length: 14
J gene: TRBJ1-1
V gene: TRBV7-6
CDR3 protein: CASSLGGGDTEAFF

CDR3 length: 15
J gene: TRBJ2-3
V gene: TRBV7-2
CDR3 protein: CASSLDFRGGFTQYF

CDR3 length: 15
J gene: TRBJ1-5
V gene: TRBV6-1
CDR3 protein: CASKRGELDNQPQHF

CDR3 length: 15
J gene: TRBJ2-1
V gene: TRBV4-3
CDR3 protein: CASSQDRGQVNEQFF

CDR3 length: 15
J gene: TRBJ1-1
V gene: TRBV12-3/TRBV12-4
CDR3 protein: CASSFDSWGRTEAFF

CDR3 length: 18
J gene: TRBJ2-3
V gene: TRBV6-2/TRBV6-3
CDR3 protein: CASSYDYSAGGLADTQYF

CDR3 length: 15
J gene: TRBJ2-7
V gene: TRBV5-1
CDR3 protein: CASSLETDKSYEQYF

CDR3 length: 14
J gene: TRBJ1-1
V gene: TRBV10-3
CDR3 protein: CAISESGGRTEAFF

CDR3 length: 14
J gene: TRBJ2-7
V gene: TRBV5-1
CDR3 protein: CASSLSVGSYEQYF

CDR3 length: 16
J gene: TRBJ2-3
V gene: TRBV3-1
CDR3 protein: CASSPGTSGETDTQYF

CDR3 length: 13
J gene: TRBJ2-1
V gene: TRBV29-1
CDR3 protein: CSERAGGELGQFF

CDR3 length: 14
J gene: TRBJ2-3
V gene: TRBV12-3/TRBV12-4
CDR3 protein: CASSTSVSTDTQYF

CDR3 length: 15
J gene: TRBJ2-1
V gene: TRBV9
CDR3 protein: CASSAGGLPYNEQFF

CDR3 length: 16
J gene: TRBJ2-5
V gene: TRBV7-2
CDR3 protein: CASSLVSGGMEETQYF

CDR3 length: 14
J gene: TRBJ2-7
V gene: TRBV11-2
CDR3 protein: CASSLTAGAYEQYF

CDR3 length: 18
J gene: TRBJ2-6
V gene: TRBV5-5
CDR3 protein: CASSGAGYPPSGANGLTF

CDR3 length: 14
J gene: TRBJ2-2
V gene: TRBV5-1
CDR3 protein: CASSLVAGIGELFF

CDR3 length: 15
J gene: TRBJ2-7
V gene: TRBV4-3
CDR3 protein: CASSQDFGLTYEQYF

CDR3 length: 15
J gene: TRBJ2-1
V gene: TRBV12-3/TRBV12-4
CDR3 protein: CASSLLAGFYNEQFF

CDR3 length: 15
J gene: TRBJ1-4
V gene: TRBV28
CDR3 protein: CASSLPGTVNEKLFF